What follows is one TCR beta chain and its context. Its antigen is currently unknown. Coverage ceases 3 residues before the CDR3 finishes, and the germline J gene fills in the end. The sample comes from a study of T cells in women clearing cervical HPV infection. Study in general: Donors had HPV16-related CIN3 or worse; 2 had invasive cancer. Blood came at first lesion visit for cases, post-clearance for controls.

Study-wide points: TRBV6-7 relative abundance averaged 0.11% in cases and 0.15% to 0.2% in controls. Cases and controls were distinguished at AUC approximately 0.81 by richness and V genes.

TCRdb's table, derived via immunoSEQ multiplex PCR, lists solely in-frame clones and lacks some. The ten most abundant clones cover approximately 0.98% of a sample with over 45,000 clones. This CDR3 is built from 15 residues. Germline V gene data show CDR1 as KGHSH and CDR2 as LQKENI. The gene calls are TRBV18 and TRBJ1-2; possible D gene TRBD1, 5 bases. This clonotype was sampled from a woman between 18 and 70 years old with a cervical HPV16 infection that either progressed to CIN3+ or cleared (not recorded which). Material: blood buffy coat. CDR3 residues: CASSPARGNSYDYTF. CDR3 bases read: TGTGCCAGCTCACCCGCGCGGGGGAACTCCTACGAC.